This T cell receptor beta chain was obtained from a study of blood T cell repertoires in COVID-19. This clone was found a few times. V lost 4 bases, J lost 1 base, and 13 bases lay in between. The CDR3 sequence is 15 residues long. CDR1 is LGHNA, CDR2 YSLEER, per germline. Sequencing used immunoSEQ multiplex PCR; TCRdb keeps in-frame clones, though not all of them. This sample yields about 230,000 clones, of which less than 85% are seen a single time; 2.5% to 3% belongs to the top ten. The sample consisted of peripheral blood. The sequence came from a woman aged 70 to 79 with active or convalescent COVID-19. The chain is built from TRBV4-3 and TRBJ2-5; D is unclear. The CDR3 region is CASSPPEQLQETQYF. Here the CDR3 DNA reads TGCGCCAGCAGCCCCCCGGAACAGCTCCAAGAGACCCAGTACTTC.